This entry lists 8 T cell receptor beta chains sequenced from one sample in a study of patients and donors after allogeneic stem cell transplantation. TCRdb recomputed calls from the RT-PCR reads with MiXCR, one row per CDR3 protein. The sample has roughly 960,000 distinct CDR3 sequences; around 17% are singletons. The sequenced sample consisted of blood, either unsorted or a sorted T cell fraction (not recorded which). Receptors were obtained from a human donor who was either an allogeneic HSCT recipient or a stem cell or donor lymphocyte infusion donor (not recorded which). It is not recorded whose cells these are; they may come from a transplant donor.

This clonotype turned up a few times. The junction departs from germline at one end; a sequencing error may be responsible. This chain joins TRBV4-3 and TRBJ2-4; a weak D match, TRBD2 (5 bases). Germline CDR1 is LGHNA and CDR2 is YSLEER. CDR3 size: 15 residues. CDR3 nucleotides: TGCGCCAGCAGCCAAGAGTCCGGGGTAAAAAGCATTCAGTACTTC. It translates to CASSQESGVKSIQYF.

The sample holds a few counts of this clonotype. The rearrangement joins TRBV29-1 to TRBJ1-3; 7 bases fit TRBD1. Germline V gene data show CDR1 as SQVTM and CDR2 as ANQGSEA. The CDR3 covers 14 residues. V trimming: 7 bases; J trimming: 2 bases; junction bases outside the gene matches: 8. The CDR3 DNA reads TGCAGCGGTGTATCGACAGGGCCTGGAAACACCATATATTTT. Translated, it gives CSGVSTGPGNTIYF.

This chain connects TRBV4-1 to TRBJ2-3; D is ambiguous. Trimming shortened V by 1 base and J by 0 bases, and 11 bases separated the two germline ends. The germline V gene encodes CDR1 MGHRA and CDR2 YSYEKL. The CDR3 has 16 amino acids. The CDR3 here is CASSQVEGLSTDTQYF. In DNA form, the CDR3 reads TGCGCCAGCAGCCAAGTGGAAGGGTTAAGCACAGATACGCAGTATTTT.

This clonotype was seen a handful of times. The chain uses TRBV6-1 and TRBJ1-2; D may be TRBD1 (6 bases). Trimming removed 6 bases at V and 6 bases at J, with 17 bases between. Germline V gives CDR1 MNHNS, CDR2 SASEGT. CDR3 length: 14 residues. DNA of the CDR3: TGTGCCAGCAGCCCTTACGGGGGGCTTGATGGCTACACCTTC. Protein: CASSPYGGLDGYTF.

The chain uses TRBV3-1 and TRBJ1-1; tentatively, D is TRBD1 (5 bases). Germline CDR1 reads LGHDT; CDR2 reads YNNKEL (reference sequence). The CDR3 consists of 15 residues. V was shortened by 4 bases and J by 0 bases, with 12 bases between the two germline ends. The CDR3 nucleotides are TGTGCCAGCAGCCGAGATCAGGGCATGAACACTGAAGCTTTCTTT. Encoded protein: CASSRDQGMNTEAFF.

This clonotype was observed a few times. The chain links TRBV11-1 to TRBJ2-7; 9 nucleotides align to TRBD2. After removal of 5 bases from V and 6 bases from J, the junction contained 8 bases not matched to a gene. This CDR3 is 14 amino acids long. Germline V gene lookup returns CDR1 SGHAT and CDR2 FQDESV (reference sequence). CDR3 nucleotide sequence: TGTGCCAGCAGCACCCTCGGACTAGCGATCGAGCAGTACTTC. Translated: CASSTLGLAIEQYF.

This clonotype was picked up a small number of times. V is TRBV11-2 and J is TRBJ2-1; TRBD2 aligns across 12 bases. V was pared by 0 bases and J by 1 base, with 4 bases of the junction left unmatched. The length of the CDR3 is 18 residues. CDR1 and CDR2 (germline): SGHAT, FQNNGV. DNA of the CDR3: TGTGCCAGCAGCTTAGATTCTAGCGGGAGGGCTTCCTACAATGAGCAGTTCTTC. Its translation is CASSLDSSGRASYNEQFF.

This clonotype occurred a few times. The chain couples TRBV7-9 to TRBJ2-1, with 13 bases aligning to TRBD2. The length of the CDR3 is 15 residues. The ends lost 7 bases at V and 7 bases at J; junction bases unmatched: 7. The germline V gene has CDR1 SEHNR and CDR2 FQNEAQ (reference sequence). In DNA form, the CDR3 reads TGTGCCAGCACCGCCGGGACTAGCGGGACTAATGAGCAGTTCTTC. It yields the protein CASTAGTSGTNEQFF.